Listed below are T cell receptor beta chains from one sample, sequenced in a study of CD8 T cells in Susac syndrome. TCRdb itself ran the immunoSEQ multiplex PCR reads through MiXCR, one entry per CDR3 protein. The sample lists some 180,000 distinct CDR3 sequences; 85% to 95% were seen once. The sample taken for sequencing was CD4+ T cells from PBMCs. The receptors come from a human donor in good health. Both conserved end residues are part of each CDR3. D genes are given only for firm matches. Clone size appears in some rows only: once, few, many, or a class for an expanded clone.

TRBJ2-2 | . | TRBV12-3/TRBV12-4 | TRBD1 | TGTGCCAGCAGTTTAGGACAGGGGACCGGGGAGCTGTTTTTT | CASSLGQGTGELFF
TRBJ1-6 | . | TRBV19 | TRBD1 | TGTGCCAGTAAAAGGACAGGGGATTCACCCCTCCACTTT | CASKRTGDSPLHF
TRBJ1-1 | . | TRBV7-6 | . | TGTGCCAGCAGTTCCATGTTGGGGAACACTGAAGCTTTCTTT | CASSSMLGNTEAFF
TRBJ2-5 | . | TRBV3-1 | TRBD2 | TGTGCCAGCTCCCGGGTAGCGGGGCAGGGGACCCAGTACTTC | CASSRVAGQGTQYF
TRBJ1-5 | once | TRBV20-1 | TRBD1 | TGCAGTGCTTCTGCAAGACAGGGGGCACGTCAGCCCCAGCATTTT | CSASARQGARQPQHF
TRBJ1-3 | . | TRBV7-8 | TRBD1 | TGTGCCAGCAGCCGGGAGACAGGGGGCTTTTCTGGAAACACCATATATTTT | CASSRETGGFSGNTIYF
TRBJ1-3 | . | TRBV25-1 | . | TGTGCCAGCAGTAGGGGGGGCATGTCTGGAAACACCATATATTTT | CASSRGGMSGNTIYF
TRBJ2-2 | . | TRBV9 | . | TGTGCCAGCGTGGAACGAAGCACCGGGGAGCTGTTTTTT | CASVERSTGELFF
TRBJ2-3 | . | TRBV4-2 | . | TGTGCCAGCAGCCAAGACGCGAAAGCGTCGGATACGCAGTATTTT | CASSQDAKASDTQYF
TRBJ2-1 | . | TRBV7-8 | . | TGTGCCAGCAGCTTAAATTCTCCATCCGAGCAGTTCTTC | CASSLNSPSEQFF
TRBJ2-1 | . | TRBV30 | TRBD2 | TGTGCCTGGAAAAGAATAGCGGGGGAGCAGTTCTTC | CAWKRIAGEQFF
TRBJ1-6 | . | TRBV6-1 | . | TGTGCCAGCAGTGGCTCACATAGCTCCTATAATTCACCCCTCCACTTT | CASSGSHSSYNSPLHF
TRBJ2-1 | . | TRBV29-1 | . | TGCAGCGCTATACCCGGGGTCAGGCGAACCTACAATGAGCAGTTCTTC | CSAIPGVRRTYNEQFF
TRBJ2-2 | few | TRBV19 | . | TGTGCCAGTAGTCACAGGGGAGGGACCGGGGAGCTGTTTTTT | CASSHRGGTGELFF
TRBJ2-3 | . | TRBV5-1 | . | TGCGCCAGCAGCTTGGCCTTCGGGGTACCAGATACGCAGTATTTT | CASSLAFGVPDTQYF
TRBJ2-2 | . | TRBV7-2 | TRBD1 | TGTGCCAGCAGCTTAGGCACAGGGGGTAGCACCGGGGAGCTGTTTTTT | CASSLGTGGSTGELFF
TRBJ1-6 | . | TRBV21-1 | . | TGTGCCAGCAGCAACCGCGCCGGGACAGGGAGGGAAAATTCACCCCTCCACTTT | CASSNRAGTGRENSPLHF
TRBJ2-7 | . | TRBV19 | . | TGTGCCACGTCTGGCGGCCTCCCCGGCCGCGAGCAGTACTTC | CATSGGLPGREQYF
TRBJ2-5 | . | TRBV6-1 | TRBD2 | TGTGCCAGCGTTGGAGCGGGGGGTTCCCAAGAGACCCAGTACTTC | CASVGAGGSQETQYF
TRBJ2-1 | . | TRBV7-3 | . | TGTGCCAGCAGCTTAAGCGAGGTGGGTGGGCAGTTCTTC | CASSLSEVGGQFF
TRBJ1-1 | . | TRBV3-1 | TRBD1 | TGTGCCAGCAGCCAGGACAGGGGCATCGCTGAAGCTTTCTTT | CASSQDRGIAEAFF
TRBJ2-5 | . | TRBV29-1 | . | TGCAGCTTCGGACACGAAGAGACCCAGTACTTC | CSFGHEETQYF
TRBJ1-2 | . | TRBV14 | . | TGTGCCAGCAGCCAAGATCCCTGGCTGGCGGGCTATGGCTACACCTTC | CASSQDPWLAGYGYTF
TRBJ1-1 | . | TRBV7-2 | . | TGTGCCAGCAGCTTTAAGGAGGGGGGCACTGAAGCTTTCTTT | CASSFKEGGTEAFF
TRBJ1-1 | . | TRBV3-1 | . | TGTGCCAGCAGCCATACAGGGAGGGGCACTGAAGCTTTCTTT | CASSHTGRGTEAFF
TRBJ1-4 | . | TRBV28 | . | TGTGCCAGCAGTTTATCCGGTCAGAGTTTCGCGGAAAAACTGTTTTTT | CASSLSGQSFAEKLFF
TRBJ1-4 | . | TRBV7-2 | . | TGTGCCAGCAGCCGACAAGGGCAGACGGGTGAAAAACTGTTTTTT | CASSRQGQTGEKLFF
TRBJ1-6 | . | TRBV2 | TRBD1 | TGTGCCAGCAGTGAAGCTGTCCCGGGACAGGGGGCGAAAAGTTCACCCCTCCACTTT | CASSEAVPGQGAKSSPLHF
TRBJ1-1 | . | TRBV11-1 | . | TGTGCCAGCAGCTTCAGTTCCACCTCCACTGAAGCTTTCTTT | CASSFSSTSTEAFF
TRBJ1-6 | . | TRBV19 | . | TGTGCCAGTAGTGTCTCGGGGGATTCACCCCTCCACTTT | CASSVSGDSPLHF
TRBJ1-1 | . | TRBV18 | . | TGTGCCAGCTCCCAACAGGTTAACACTGAAGCTTTCTTT | CASSQQVNTEAFF
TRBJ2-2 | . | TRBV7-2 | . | TGTGCCAGCAGCTTAGCTACCAAGAACACCGGGGAGCTGTTTTTT | CASSLATKNTGELFF
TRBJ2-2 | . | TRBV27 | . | TGTGCCAGCAGAATCAACACCGGGGAGCTGTTTTTT | CASRINTGELFF
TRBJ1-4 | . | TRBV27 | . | TGTGCCAGCAGCAGTCGTAACACGGTTCTCCAATCTGAAAAACTGTTTTTT | CASSSRNTVLQSEKLFF
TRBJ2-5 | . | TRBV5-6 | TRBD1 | TGTGCCAGCAGCTTGACGGGACAGGGGAGCCAAGAGACCCAGTACTTC | CASSLTGQGSQETQYF
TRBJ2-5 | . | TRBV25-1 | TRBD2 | TGTGCCAGCAATGGACTAGCGGGGGTGGCAGAGACCCAGTACTTC | CASNGLAGVAETQYF
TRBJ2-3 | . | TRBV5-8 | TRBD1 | TGTGCCAGCAGCCCAAAATTTACGGGACAGGGAGGCACAGATACGCAGTATTTT | CASSPKFTGQGGTDTQYF
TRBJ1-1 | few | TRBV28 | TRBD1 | TGTGCCAGCAGTTTACTCCGGACAGGCCCTGGGGTTTTCTTT | CASSLLRTGPGVFF
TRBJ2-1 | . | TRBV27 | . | TGTGCCAGCCGCCGTGCTCATGAGCAGTTCTTC | CASRRAHEQFF
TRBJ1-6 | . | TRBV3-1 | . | TGTGCCAGCAGCCAAGGCAGGACCTTTTCCTCACCCCTCCACTTT | CASSQGRTFSSPLHF
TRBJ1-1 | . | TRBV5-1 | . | TGCGCCAGCAGGCTTGGGTTTGAAACTGAAGCTTTCTTT | CASRLGFETEAFF
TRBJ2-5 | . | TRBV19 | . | TGTGCCAGTAGTGGCGGGTCGTTCCAGTACTTC | CASSGGSFQYF
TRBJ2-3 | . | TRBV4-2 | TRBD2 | TGTGCCAGCAGCAAGTGGACTAGCGGCGAATCGGATACGCAGTATTTT | CASSKWTSGESDTQYF
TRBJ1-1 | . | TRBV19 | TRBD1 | TGTGCCAGTAGTCACAGGGGTACATCAGCTGAAGCTTTCTTT | CASSHRGTSAEAFF
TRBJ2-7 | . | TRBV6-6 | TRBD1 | TGTGCCAGCAGTCCCTGGACAGGGGCCAACGAGCAGTACTTC | CASSPWTGANEQYF
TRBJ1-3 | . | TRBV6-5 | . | TGTGCCAGCAGTAGGACGTTTACCTCTGGAAACACCATATATTTT | CASSRTFTSGNTIYF
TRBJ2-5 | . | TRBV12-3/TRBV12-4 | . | TGTGCCAGCAGTTTGAATGGGGGCTCGAGAGAGACCCAGTACTTC | CASSLNGGSRETQYF
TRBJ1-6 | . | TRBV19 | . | TGTGCCAGTAGTATAGGACAGAGCCGATCAAATTCACCCCTCCACTTT | CASSIGQSRSNSPLHF
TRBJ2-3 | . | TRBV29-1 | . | TGCAGCGTTGGACACCAGGAGGCGACGCAGTATTTT | CSVGHQEATQYF
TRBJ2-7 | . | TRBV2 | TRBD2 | TGTGCCAGCAGAGCGGGGGGAAACTCCTACGAGCAGTACTTC | CASRAGGNSYEQYF
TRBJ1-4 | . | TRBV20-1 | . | TGCAGTGCTTGGGGCAGGGCAGGGCAAAAACTGTTTTTT | CSAWGRAGQKLFF
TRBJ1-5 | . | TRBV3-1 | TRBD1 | TGTGCCAGCAGCGCGACAGGGAGGGATCAGCCCCAGCATTTT | CASSATGRDQPQHF
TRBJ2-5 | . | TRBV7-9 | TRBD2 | TGTGCCAGCAGCTTGCGGGAGTATCAAGAGACCCAGTACTTC | CASSLREYQETQYF
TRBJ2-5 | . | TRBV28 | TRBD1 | TGTGCCAGCACAAACAGGGGGCGCGTCGAGACCCAGTACTTC | CASTNRGRVETQYF
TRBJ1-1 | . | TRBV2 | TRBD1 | TGTGCCAGCAGTGGGGACAGCCCCCTTGGAGGCACTGAAGCTTTCTTT | CASSGDSPLGGTEAFF